One sample yielded the 8 T cell receptor beta chains listed below, sequenced in a study of cytomegalovirus exposure and HLA in healthy donors. 60 Vbeta and 13 Jbeta primers were used in PCR. The protocol was immunoSEQ multiplex PCR, while the TCRdb copy is restricted to in-frame clones and leaves out a portion. The sample carries some 160,000 clones, 84% recorded once. Input material: PBMCs. Receptors originate from a man in his fifties or sixties in good health and CMV-seropositive.

The chain recombines TRBV19 with TRBJ1-2; a weak D match, TRBD1 (6 bases). Per the germline V gene, CDR1 is LNHDA and CDR2 is SQIVND (reference sequence). This CDR3 contains 15 residues. The V and J ends lost 4 bases and 2 bases respectively, with 14 bases between them. Here the CDR3 DNA reads TGTGCCAGTAGTACTCGTCGGACAGCGAACTATGGCTACACCTTC. Protein product: CASSTRRTANYGYTF. The full variable domain, completed using reference TRBV19 and TRBJ1-2, is DGGITQSPKYLFRKEGQNVTLSCEQNLNHDAMYWYRQDPGQGLRLIYYSQIVNDFQKGDIAEGYSVSREKKESFPLTVTSAQKNPTAFYLCASSTRRTANYGYTFGSGTRLTVV.

The V call is TRBV7-9, the J call TRBJ1-6; D uncertain. The CDR3 has 11 residues. V lost 1 base and J lost 12, with 4 bases in between. Germline CDR1 is SEHNR and CDR2 is FQNEAQ (reference sequence). The CDR3 region has the DNA TGTGCCAGCAGCTTAGGAGGACCCCTCCACTTT. Amino acid sequence: CASSLGGPLHF.

The chain uses TRBV7-2 and TRBJ1-6, with TRBD1 matching 7 bases. The germline V gene encodes CDR1 SGHTA and CDR2 FQGNSA. This CDR3 contains 17 residues. Germline trimming cut 5 bases from V and 6 bases from J; bases unmatched to any gene: 13. The CDR3, as DNA: TGTGCCAGCAGCCTCGACAGGGATTCCCTTCCTAATTCACCCCTCCACTTT. Amino acids: CASSLDRDSLPNSPLHF.

This chain uses TRBV15 with TRBJ2-3; 12 bases are a match to TRBD2. Trimming cost V 3 bases and J 0 bases; bases outside gene matches: 7. There are 18 residues in the CDR3. Germline loops: CDR1 LNHNV, CDR2 YYDKDF (reference sequence). The CDR3 region has the DNA TGTGCCACCAGCAGTCCGGGACTAGCGGGCCGGAGCACAGATACGCAGTATTTT. It encodes CATSSPGLAGRSTDTQYF.

There are a few counts of this clone. V and J are TRBV5-4 and TRBJ2-2; 7 positions agree with TRBD2. The CDR3 is made up of 16 amino acids. V gave up 0 bases and J gave up 5 bases; unmatched junction bases: 7. The germline V gene has CDR1 SGHNT and CDR2 YYREEE (reference sequence). CDR3 sequence: CASSLDPGGYTGELFF. Written as DNA, the CDR3 is TGTGCCAGCAGCTTGGATCCGGGGGGATATACCGGGGAGCTGTTTTTT.

The table lists this clone with a count of one. J is TRBJ1-6 and V is TRBV2; D uncertain. This CDR3 contains 15 residues. The germline V gene encodes CDR1 SNHLY and CDR2 FYNNEI. The V and J ends lost 2 bases and 0 bases respectively, with 5 bases between them. The CDR3 sequence: CASSERSSYNSPLHF. DNA for the CDR3: TGTGCCAGCAGTGAACGGAGCTCCTATAATTCACCCCTCCACTTT.

J is TRBJ2-5 and V is TRBV6-1; D is possibly TRBD1 (6 bases). Germline values: CDR1 MNHNS, CDR2 SASEGT. Trimming removed 8 bases at V and 5 bases at J, with 21 bases between. CDR3 length equals 15 residues. The chain's CDR3 is CASLSFSTGSETQYF. DNA of the CDR3: TGTGCCAGCTTGAGTTTTAGCACAGGGTCGGAGACCCAGTACTTC.

This chain links TRBV9 with TRBJ1-6; D perhaps matches TRBD1 (6 bases). From germline, CDR1 is SGDLS and CDR2 YYNGEE. V gave up 4 bases and J gave up 6 bases, with 20 bases separating them. The CDR3 totals 17 residues. CDR3 coding DNA: TGTGCCAGCAGCCAATTCCCCCTAACAGGGAGTAATTCACCCCTCCACTTT. Amino acid sequence: CASSQFPLTGSNSPLHF.